Below, 5 T cell receptor beta chains from the same sample are listed, as sequenced in a study of identical twins. MiXCR, run by TCRdb on the 5' RACE reads, gives a single entry per CDR3 protein. The sample carries hundreds of thousands of distinct CDR3 sequences, more than 12% recorded once. The sequencing sample was made of memory (CD45RO+) T cells sorted from blood. Receptor source: a woman aged 18-30 years in good health.

The CDR3 bases are TGTGCCAGCAGTTACACCCTTTTCGCGGGAGGCACCGGGGAGCTGTTTTTT. This gives the protein CASSYTLFAGGTGELFF. The rearrangement joins TRBV6-5 to TRBJ2-2, with 8 bases lining up with TRBD2. CDR3 length: 17 amino acids. Per germline, CDR1 MNHEY and CDR2 SVGAGI. V shed 2 bases and J 4 bases; nucleotides not matched to a gene: 9.

This clonotype has a single count. In DNA form, the CDR3 reads TGTGCCAGCTCACCAGAGGCGACAGGGGGCTACGAGCAGTACTTC. Encoded protein: CASSPEATGGYEQYF. The chain carries TRBV18 and TRBJ2-7, with TRBD1 matching 9 bases. CDR3 size: 15 residues. Germline V CDR1 and CDR2: KGHSH, LQKENI. The V segment lost 2 bases and the J segment 3 bases; nucleotides outside the gene matches: 5.

The chain carries TRBV5-1 and TRBJ2-1, with a weak D call TRBD1 (6 bases). CDR1 is SGHRS and CDR2 is YFSETQ in the germline V gene. V was pared by 5 bases and J by 7 bases, with 13 bases between. The CDR3 spans 13 residues. CDR3: CASSSTGLNEQFF. CDR3 bases: TGCGCCAGCAGTTCCACAGGGTTGAATGAGCAGTTCTTC.

The V gene is TRBV6-4, the J gene TRBJ2-6, with a possible D match to TRBD1 (5 bases). CDR1 and CDR2 from the germline V gene are MRHNA and SNTAGT. Trimming cost V 3 bases and J 2 bases, with 11 bases left between them. The CDR3 consists of 16 residues. This CDR3 reads CASSDTGLAGANVLTF. The CDR3 DNA sequence: TGTGCCAGCAGTGATACAGGCTTAGCTGGGGCCAACGTCCTGACTTTC.

Ten or more counts support this clonotype. This chain uses TRBV5-1 with TRBJ1-1; no definite D call. The CDR3 length is 13 residues. From germline, CDR1 is SGHRS and CDR2 YFSETQ. The V end was cut by 2 bases, the J end by 2 bases, with 7 bases between. CDR3 residues: CASSFGENTEAFF. In nucleotides, the CDR3 is TGCGCCAGCAGCTTCGGCGAAAACACTGAAGCTTTCTTT.